This TCR beta chain was captured in a study of technical replicates of blood from a handful of donors. CDR3 size: 15 residues. The germline CDR1 and CDR2 sequences are SGHDT and YYEEEE. V was pared by 0 bases and J by 5 bases, with 8 bases of the junction left unmatched. TCRdb's copy holds only in-frame clones and misses some; the assay was immunoSEQ multiplex PCR. The data hold 65,000 to 90,000 clones, with around 94% observed a single time. This chain joins TRBV5-6 and TRBJ2-7, with TRBD1 matching 7 bases. Sequencing was done on a sample of T cells isolated from PBMCs. This receptor was identified in a human donor in good health. This CDR3 reads CASSLESYRGNEQYF. The CDR3 DNA follows: TGTGCCAGCAGCTTGGAAAGCTACAGGGGAAACGAGCAGTACTTC.